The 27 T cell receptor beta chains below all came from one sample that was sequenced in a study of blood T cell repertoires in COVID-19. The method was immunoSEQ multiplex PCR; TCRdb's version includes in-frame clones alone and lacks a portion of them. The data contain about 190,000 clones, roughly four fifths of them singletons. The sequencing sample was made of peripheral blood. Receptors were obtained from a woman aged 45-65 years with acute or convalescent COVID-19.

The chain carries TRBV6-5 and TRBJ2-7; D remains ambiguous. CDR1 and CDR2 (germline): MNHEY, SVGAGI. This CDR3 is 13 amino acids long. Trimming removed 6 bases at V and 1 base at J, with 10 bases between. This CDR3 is CASSPRQSYEQYF. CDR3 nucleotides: TGTGCCAGCAGCCCCCGCCAGTCCTACGAGCAGTACTTC.

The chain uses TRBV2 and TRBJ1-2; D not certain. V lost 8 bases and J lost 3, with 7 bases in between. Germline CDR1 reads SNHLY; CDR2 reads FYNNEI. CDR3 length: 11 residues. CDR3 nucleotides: TGTGCCAGCGCGGGCCACTATGGCTACACCTTC. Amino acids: CASAGHYGYTF.

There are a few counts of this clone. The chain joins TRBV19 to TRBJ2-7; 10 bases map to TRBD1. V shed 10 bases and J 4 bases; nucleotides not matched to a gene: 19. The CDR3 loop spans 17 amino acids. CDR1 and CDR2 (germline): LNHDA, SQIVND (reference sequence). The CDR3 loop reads CATQKSPQGTGDYEQYF. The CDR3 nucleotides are TGTGCCACCCAAAAATCGCCGCAGGGGACAGGGGATTACGAGCAGTACTTC.

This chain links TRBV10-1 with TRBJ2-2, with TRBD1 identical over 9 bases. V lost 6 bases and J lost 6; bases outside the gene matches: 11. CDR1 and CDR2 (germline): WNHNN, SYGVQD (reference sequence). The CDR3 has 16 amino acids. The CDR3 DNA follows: TGCGCCAGCAGCCCCGGGACAGGGTTAATCCCCGGGGAGCTGTTTTTT. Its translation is CASSPGTGLIPGELFF.

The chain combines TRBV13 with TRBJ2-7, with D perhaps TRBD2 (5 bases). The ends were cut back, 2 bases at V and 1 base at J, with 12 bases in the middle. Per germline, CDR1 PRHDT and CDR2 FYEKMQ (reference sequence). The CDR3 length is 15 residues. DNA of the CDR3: TGTGCCAGCAGCTTAAGAGGGCTCCCATCCTACGAGCAGTACTTC. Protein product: CASSLRGLPSYEQYF.

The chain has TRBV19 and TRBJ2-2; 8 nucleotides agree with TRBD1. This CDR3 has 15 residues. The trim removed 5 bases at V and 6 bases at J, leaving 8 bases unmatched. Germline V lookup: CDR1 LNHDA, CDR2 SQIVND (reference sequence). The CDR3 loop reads CASSRGTGGAGELFF. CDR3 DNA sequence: TGTGCCAGTAGTCGAGGGACAGGCGGGGCCGGGGAGCTGTTTTTT.

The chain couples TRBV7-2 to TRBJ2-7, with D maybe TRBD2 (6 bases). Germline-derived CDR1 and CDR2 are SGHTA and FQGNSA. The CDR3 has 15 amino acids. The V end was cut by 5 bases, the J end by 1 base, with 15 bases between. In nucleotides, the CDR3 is TGTGCCAGCAGCGGACAAGGTAGCGGTTCCTACGAGCAGTACTTC. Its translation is CASSGQGSGSYEQYF.

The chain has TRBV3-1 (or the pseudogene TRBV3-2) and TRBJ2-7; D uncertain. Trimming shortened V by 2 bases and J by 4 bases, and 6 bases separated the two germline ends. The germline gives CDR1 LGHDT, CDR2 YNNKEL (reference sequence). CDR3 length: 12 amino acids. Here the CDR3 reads CASSQTPYEQYF. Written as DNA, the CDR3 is TGTGCCAGCAGCCAAACACCGTACGAGCAGTACTTC.

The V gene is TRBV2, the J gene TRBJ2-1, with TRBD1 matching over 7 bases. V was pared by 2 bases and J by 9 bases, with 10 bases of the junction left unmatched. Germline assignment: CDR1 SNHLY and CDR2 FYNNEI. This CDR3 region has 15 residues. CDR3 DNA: TGTGCCAGCAGTGAACCTACGGACCCAGGGGGTGAGCAGTTCTTC. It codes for CASSEPTDPGGEQFF.

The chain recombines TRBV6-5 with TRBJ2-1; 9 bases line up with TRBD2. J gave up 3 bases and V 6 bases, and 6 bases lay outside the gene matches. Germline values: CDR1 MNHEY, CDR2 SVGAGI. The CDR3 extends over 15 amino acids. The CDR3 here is CASRGVSGGYNEQFF. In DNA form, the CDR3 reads TGTGCCAGCAGGGGGGTTAGCGGGGGCTACAATGAGCAGTTCTTC.

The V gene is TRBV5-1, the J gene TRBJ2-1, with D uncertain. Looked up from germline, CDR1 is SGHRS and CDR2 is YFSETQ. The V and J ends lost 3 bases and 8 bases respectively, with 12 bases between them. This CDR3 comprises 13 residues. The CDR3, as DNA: TGCGCCAGCAGCTCCGATTTAGAGGATGAGCAGTTCTTC. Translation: CASSSDLEDEQFF.

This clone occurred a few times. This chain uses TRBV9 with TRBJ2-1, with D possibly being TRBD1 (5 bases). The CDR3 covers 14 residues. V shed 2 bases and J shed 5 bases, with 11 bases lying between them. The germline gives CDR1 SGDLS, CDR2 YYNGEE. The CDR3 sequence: CASSVQGVHNEQFF. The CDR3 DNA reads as TGTGCCAGCAGCGTGCAGGGTGTCCACAATGAGCAGTTCTTC.

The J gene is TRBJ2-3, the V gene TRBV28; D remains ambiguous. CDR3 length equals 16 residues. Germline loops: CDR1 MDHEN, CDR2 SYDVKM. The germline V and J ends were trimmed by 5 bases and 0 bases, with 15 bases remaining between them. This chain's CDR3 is CASSIRQAFSTDTQYF. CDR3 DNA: TGTGCCAGCAGTATCCGACAAGCTTTTAGCACAGATACGCAGTATTTT.

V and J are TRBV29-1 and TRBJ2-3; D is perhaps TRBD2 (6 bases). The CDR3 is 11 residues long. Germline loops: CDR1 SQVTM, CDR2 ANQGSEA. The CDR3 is CSAGSTDTQYF. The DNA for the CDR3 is TGCTCTGCGGGATCCACAGATACGCAGTATTTT.

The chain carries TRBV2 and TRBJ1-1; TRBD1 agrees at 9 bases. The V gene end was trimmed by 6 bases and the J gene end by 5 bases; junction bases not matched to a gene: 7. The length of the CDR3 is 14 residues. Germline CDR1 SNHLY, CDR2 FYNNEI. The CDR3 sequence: CASREQGAGTEAFF. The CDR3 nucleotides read TGTGCCAGCAGGGAACAGGGGGCTGGTACTGAAGCTTTCTTT. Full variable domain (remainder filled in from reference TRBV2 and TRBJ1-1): EPEVTQTPSHQVTQMGQEVILRCVPISNHLYFYWYRQILGQKVEFLVSFYNNEISEKSEIFDDQFSVERPDGSNFTLKIRSTKLEDSAMYFCASREQGAGTEAFFGQGTRLTVV.

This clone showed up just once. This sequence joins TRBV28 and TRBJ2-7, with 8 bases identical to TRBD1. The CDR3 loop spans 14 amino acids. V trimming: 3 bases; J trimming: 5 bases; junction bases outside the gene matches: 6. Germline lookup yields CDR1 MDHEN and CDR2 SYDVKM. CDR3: CASSFRDRRNEQYF. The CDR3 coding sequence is TGTGCCAGCAGTTTCAGGGACAGGCGCAACGAGCAGTACTTC.

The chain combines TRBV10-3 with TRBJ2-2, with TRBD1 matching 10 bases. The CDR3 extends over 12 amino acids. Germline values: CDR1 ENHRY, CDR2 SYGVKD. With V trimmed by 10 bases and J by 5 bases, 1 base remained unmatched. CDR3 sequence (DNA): TGTGCCAGGGGACAGGGGACCGGGGAGCTGTTTTTT. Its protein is CARGQGTGELFF.

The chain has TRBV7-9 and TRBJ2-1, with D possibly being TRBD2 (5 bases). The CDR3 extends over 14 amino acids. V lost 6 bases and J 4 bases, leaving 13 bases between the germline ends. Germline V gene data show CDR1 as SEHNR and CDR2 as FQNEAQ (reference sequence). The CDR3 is CASSPSTRYNEQFF. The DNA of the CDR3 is TGTGCCAGCAGTCCCTCAACTAGGTACAATGAGCAGTTCTTC.

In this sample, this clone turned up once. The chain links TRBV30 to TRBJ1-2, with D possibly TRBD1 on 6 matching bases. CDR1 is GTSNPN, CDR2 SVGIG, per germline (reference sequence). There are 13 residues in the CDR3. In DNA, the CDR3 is TGTGCTGTTACCCCTCGGGGGGCGGAGGGCTACACCTTC. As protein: CAVTPRGAEGYTF.

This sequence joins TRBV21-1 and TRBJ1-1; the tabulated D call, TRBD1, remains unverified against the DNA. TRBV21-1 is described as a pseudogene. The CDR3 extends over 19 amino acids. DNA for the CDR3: TGTGCCAGCAGCAAATCGGGCGCGAGACAGGGGAGAACGGACACTGAAGCTTTCTTT. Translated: CASSKSGARQGRTDTEAFF.

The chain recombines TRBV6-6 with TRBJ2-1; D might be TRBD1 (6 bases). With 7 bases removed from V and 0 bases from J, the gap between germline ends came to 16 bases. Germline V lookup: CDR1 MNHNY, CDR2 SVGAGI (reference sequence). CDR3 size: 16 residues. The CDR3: CASMIPGASSYNEQFF. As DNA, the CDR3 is TGTGCCAGCATGATCCCAGGGGCAAGCTCCTACAATGAGCAGTTCTTC.

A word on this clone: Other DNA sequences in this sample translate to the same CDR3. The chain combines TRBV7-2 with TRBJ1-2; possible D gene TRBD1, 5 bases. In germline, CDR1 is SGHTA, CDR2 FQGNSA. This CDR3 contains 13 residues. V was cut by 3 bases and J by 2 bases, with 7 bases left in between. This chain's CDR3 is CASSFTGNYGYTF. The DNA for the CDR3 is TGTGCCAGCAGCTTCACAGGAAACTATGGCTACACCTTC. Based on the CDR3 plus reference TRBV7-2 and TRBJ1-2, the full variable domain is GAGVSQSPSNKVTEKGKDVELRCDPISGHTALYWYRQSLGQGLEFLIYFQGNSAPDKSGLPSDRFSAERTGGSVSTLTIQRTQQEDSAVYLCASSFTGNYGYTFGSGTRLTVV.

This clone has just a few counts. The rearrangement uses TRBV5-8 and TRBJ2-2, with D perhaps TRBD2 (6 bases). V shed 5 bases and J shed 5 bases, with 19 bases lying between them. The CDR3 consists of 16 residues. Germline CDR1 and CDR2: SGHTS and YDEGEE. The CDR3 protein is CASSGSRRAGTGELFF. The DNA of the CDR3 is TGTGCCAGCAGTGGATCACGGAGGGCGGGAACCGGGGAGCTGTTTTTT.

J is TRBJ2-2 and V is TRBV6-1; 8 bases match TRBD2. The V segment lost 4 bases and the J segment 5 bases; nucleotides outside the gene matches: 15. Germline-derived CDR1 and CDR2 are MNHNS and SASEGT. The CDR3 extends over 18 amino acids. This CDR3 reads CASSARYRAGVGTGELFF. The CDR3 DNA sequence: TGTGCCAGCAGTGCCCGTTATCGAGCGGGAGTAGGAACCGGGGAGCTGTTTTTT.

CDR3 in amino acids: CASGLGQRNTEAFF. The CDR3 DNA is TGTGCTAGTGGTTTGGGACAGCGGAACACTGAAGCTTTCTTT. The V and J genes are TRBV12-5 and TRBJ1-1, with TRBD1 as a possible D gene (5 bases). CDR1 is LGHNT and CDR2 is FRNRAP in the germline V gene. The V end was cut by 1 base, the J end by 1 base, with 7 bases between. This CDR3 has 14 residues. The full variable domain, its missing parts supplied by reference TRBV12-5 and TRBJ1-1, is DARVTQTPRHKVTEMGQEVTMRCQPILGHNTVFWYRQTMMQGLELLAYFRNRAPLDDSGMPKDRFSAEMPDATLATLKIQPSEPRDSAVYFCASGLGQRNTEAFFGQGTRLTVV.

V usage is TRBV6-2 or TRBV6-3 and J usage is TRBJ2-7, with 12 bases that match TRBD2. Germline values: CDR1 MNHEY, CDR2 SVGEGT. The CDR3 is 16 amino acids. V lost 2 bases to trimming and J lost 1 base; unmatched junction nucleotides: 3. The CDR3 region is CASSYPGLAGSYEQYF. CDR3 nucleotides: TGTGCCAGCAGTTACCCGGGACTAGCGGGTTCCTACGAGCAGTACTTC.

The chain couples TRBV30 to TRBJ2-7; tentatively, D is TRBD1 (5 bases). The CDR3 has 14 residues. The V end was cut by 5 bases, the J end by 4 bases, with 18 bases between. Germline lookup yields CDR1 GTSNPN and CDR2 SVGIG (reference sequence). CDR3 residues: CAWVPPHDSYEQYF. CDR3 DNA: TGTGCCTGGGTCCCACCCCACGACAGTTACGAGCAGTACTTC. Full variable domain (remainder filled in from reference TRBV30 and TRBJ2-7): SQTIHQWPATLVQPVGSPLSLECTVEGTSNPNLYWYRQAAGRGLQLLFYSVGIGQISSEVPQNLSASRPQDRQFILSSKKLLLSDSGFYLCAWVPPHDSYEQYFGPGTRLTVT.